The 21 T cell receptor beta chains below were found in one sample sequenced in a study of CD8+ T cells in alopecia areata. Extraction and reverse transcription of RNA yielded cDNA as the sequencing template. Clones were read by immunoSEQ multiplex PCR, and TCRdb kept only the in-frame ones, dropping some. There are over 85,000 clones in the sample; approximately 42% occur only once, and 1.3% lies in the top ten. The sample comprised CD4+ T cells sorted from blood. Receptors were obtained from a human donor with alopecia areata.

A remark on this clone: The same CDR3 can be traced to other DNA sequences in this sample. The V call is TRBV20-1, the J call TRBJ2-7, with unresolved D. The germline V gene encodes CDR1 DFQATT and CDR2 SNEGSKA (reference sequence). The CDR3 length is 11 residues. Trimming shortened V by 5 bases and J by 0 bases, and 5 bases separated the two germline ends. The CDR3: CSARRSYEQYF. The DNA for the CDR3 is TGCAGTGCTCGCCGCTCCTACGAGCAGTACTTC.

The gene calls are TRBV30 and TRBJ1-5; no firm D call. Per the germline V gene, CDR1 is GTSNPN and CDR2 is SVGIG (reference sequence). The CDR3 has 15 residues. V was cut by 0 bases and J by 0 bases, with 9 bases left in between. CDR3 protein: CAWSVGVNSNQPQHF. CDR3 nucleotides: TGTGCCTGGAGTGTTGGGGTTAATAGCAATCAGCCCCAGCATTTT. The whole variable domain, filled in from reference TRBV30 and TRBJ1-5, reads SQTIHQWPATLVQPVGSPLSLECTVEGTSNPNLYWYRQAAGRGLQLLFYSVGIGQISSEVPQNLSASRPQDRQFILSSKKLLLSDSGFYLCAWSVGVNSNQPQHFGDGTRLSIL.

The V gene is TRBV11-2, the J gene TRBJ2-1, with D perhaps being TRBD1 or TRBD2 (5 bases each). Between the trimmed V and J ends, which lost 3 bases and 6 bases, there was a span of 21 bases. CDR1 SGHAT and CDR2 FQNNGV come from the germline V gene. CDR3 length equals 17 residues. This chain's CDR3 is CASSFRGGQVISNEQFF. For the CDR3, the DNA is TGTGCCAGCAGCTTCCGGGGCGGCCAGGTAATCTCCAATGAGCAGTTCTTC.

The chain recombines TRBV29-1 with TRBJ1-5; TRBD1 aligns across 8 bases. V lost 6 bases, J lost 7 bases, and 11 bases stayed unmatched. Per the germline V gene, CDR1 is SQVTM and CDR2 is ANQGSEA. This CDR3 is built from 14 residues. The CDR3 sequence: CSVSTGVSKQPQHF. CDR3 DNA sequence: TGCAGCGTGTCGACAGGGGTATCGAAACAGCCCCAGCATTTT.

CDR3 in DNA: TGTGCCAGCAGCCAACGACAGGGGGCGTTGGAGACCCAGTACTTC. Amino acid sequence: CASSQRQGALETQYF. V and J are TRBV7-2 and TRBJ2-5, with TRBD1 matching over 10 bases. With V trimmed by 5 bases and J by 5 bases, 8 bases remained unmatched. The CDR3 is 15 amino acids. Germline CDR1 and CDR2: SGHTA and FQGNSA.

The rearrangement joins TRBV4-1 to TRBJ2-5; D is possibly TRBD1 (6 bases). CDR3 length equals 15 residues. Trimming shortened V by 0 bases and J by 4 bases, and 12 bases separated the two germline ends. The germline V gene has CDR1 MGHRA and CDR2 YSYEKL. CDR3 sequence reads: CASSQERRGRETQYF. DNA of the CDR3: TGCGCCAGCAGCCAAGAGCGAAGGGGGAGAGAGACCCAGTACTTC.

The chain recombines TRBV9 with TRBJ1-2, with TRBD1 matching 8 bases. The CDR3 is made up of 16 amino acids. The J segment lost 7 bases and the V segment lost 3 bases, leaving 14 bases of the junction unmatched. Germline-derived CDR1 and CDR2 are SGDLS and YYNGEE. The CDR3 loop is CASSAQSDRGARGYTF. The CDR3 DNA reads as TGTGCCAGCAGCGCTCAAAGCGACAGGGGAGCTCGTGGCTACACCTTC.

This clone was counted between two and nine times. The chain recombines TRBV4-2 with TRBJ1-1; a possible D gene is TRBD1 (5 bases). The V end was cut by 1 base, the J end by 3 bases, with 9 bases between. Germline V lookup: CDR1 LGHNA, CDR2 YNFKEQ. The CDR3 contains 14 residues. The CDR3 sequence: CASSQGQYHTEAFF. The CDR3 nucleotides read TGTGCCAGCAGCCAAGGACAGTATCACACTGAAGCTTTCTTT.

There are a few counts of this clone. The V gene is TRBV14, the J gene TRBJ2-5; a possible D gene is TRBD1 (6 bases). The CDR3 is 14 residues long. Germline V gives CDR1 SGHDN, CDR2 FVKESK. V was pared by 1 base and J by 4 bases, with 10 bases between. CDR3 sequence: CASSQGTALETQYF. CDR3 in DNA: TGTGCCAGCAGCCAAGGGACAGCTCTAGAGACCCAGTACTTC.

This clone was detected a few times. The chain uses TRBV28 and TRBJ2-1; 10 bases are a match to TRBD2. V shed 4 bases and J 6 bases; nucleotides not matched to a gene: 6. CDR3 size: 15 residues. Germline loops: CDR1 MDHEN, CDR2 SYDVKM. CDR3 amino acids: CASSYSGGARNEQFF. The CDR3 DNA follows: TGTGCCAGCAGTTACAGCGGGGGGGCCCGCAATGAGCAGTTCTTC.

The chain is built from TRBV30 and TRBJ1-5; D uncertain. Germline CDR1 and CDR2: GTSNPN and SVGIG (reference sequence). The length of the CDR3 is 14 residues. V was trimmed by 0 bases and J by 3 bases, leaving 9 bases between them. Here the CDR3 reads CAWSVEGFNQPQHF. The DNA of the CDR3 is TGTGCCTGGAGTGTAGAAGGATTCAATCAGCCCCAGCATTTT.

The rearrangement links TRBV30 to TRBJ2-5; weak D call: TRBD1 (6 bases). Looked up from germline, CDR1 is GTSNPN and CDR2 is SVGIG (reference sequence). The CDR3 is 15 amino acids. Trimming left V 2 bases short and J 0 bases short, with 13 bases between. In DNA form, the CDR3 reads TGTGCCTGGAGTCCGGGACATCAGTACCAAGAGACCCAGTACTTC. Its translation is CAWSPGHQYQETQYF.

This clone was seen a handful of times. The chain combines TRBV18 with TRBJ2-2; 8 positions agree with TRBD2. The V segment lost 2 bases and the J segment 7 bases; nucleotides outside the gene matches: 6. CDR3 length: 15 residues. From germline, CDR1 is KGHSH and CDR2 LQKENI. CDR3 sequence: CASSPRTSSGGELFF. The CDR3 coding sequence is TGTGCCAGCTCACCAAGGACTAGCTCTGGCGGGGAGCTGTTTTTT.

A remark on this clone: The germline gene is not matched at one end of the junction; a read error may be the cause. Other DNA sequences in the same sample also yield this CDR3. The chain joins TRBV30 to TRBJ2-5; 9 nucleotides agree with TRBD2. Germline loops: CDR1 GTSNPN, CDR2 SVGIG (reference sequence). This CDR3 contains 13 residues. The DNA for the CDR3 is TGTGCCTGGGCCTCGGGACTAGCAGAGACCCAATACTTC. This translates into CAWASGLAETQYF.

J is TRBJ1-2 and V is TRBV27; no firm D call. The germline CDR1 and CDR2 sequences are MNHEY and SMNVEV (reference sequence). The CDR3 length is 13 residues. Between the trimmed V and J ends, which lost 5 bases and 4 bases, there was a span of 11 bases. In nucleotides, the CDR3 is TGTGCCAGCAGTCAGGCGGTTAGCTATGGCTACACCTTC. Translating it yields CASSQAVSYGYTF.

The chain's CDR3 is CASSSGGQGNGYTF. In nucleotides, the CDR3 is TGTGCCAGCAGTTCCGGCGGACAGGGGAATGGCTACACCTTC. The chain couples TRBV6-6 to TRBJ1-2; 9 bases agree with TRBD1. The V and J ends lost 4 bases and 6 bases, in that order; junction bases with no gene match: 6. From germline, CDR1 is MNHNY and CDR2 SVGAGI (reference sequence). The length of the CDR3 is 14 residues.

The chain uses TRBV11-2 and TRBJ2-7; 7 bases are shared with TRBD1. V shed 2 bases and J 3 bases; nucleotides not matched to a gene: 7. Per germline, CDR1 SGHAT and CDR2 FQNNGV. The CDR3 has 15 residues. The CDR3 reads CASSLKGGRVYEQYF. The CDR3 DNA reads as TGTGCCAGCAGCTTAAAAGGGGGCCGGGTCTACGAGCAGTACTTC.

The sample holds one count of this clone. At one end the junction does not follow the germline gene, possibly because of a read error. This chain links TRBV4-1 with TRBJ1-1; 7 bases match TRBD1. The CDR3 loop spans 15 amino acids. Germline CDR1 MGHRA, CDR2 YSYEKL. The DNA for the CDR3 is TGTGCCAGCAGCACCCGTGACAGGGCGAACACTGAAGCTTTCTTT. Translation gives CASSTRDRANTEAFF.

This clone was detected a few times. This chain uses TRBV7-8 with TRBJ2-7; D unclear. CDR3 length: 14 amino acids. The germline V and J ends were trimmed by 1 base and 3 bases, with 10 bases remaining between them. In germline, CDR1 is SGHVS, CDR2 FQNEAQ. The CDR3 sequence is CASSLVGSGYEQYF. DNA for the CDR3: TGTGCCAGCAGCTTAGTAGGGTCGGGCTACGAGCAGTACTTC.

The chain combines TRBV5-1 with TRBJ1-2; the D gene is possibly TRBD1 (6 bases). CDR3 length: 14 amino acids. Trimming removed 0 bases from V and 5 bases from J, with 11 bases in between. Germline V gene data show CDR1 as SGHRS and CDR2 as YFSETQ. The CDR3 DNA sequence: TGCGCCAGCAGCTTGGACAGGGCGGGGTATGGCTACACCTTC. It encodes CASSLDRAGYGYTF. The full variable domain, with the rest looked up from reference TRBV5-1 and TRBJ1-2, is KAGVTQTPRYLIKTRGQQVTLSCSPISGHRSVSWYQQTPGQGLQFLFEYFSETQRNKGNFPGRFSGRQFSNSRSEMNVSTLELGDSALYLCASSLDRAGYGYTFGSGTRLTVV.

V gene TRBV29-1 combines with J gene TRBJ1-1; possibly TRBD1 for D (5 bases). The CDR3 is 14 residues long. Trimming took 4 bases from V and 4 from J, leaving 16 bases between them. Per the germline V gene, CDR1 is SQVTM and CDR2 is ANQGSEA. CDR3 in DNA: TGCAGCGTTGCGTCGGGCAGGGTGAGCACTGAAGCTTTCTTT. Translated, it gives CSVASGRVSTEAFF.